The subject of this entry is one T cell receptor (beta chain). Its antigen remains unidentified. This sample was included in a study of radiotherapy plus CTLA-4 blockade in lung cancer. Looking at the study overall: Among patients, under 20% showed objective responses, and approximately 29% had disease control. General observations from the study: The study found tumor-derived TCR clones expanded in blood after radiotherapy plus ipilimumab.

The ends were cut back, 5 bases at V and 13 bases at J, with 18 bases in the middle. In germline, CDR1 is SGHTA, CDR2 FQGNSA. This CDR3 contains 13 residues. Sequencing was performed with immunoSEQ multiplex PCR; in TCRdb, only in-frame clones are kept and a portion is missing. The sample includes 78,000 or so clones, more than 85% of them seen just once. The sample in question was peripheral blood, obtained from a patient treated with radiotherapy plus ipilimumab. The sequence was collected from a human donor with non-small cell lung cancer who had stable disease on radiotherapy plus ipilimumab. The chain employs TRBV7-2 and TRBJ2-1; D perhaps matches TRBD1 (6 bases). The CDR3 DNA reads TGTGCCAGCAGCCCTTCCATCCCGGGACAACAGTTCTTC. Translation: CASSPSIPGQQFF.